A single sample gave rise to the 9 T cell receptor beta chains below, sequenced in a study of beta chain features in type 1 diabetes. Expressed TCRB transcripts were sequenced, since all the RNA that had been isolated was reverse transcribed. TCRdb's copy holds only in-frame clones and misses some; the assay was immunoSEQ multiplex PCR. The sample consists of about 620,000 clones, 15% to 17% of them appearing once. Material for sequencing was naive CD4+ T cells from blood. These receptors all come from a man between 18 and 35 years old in good health.

The chain uses TRBV9 and TRBJ1-1, with D possibly being TRBD1 (6 bases). Trimming stripped 6 bases from V and 3 bases from J, with 12 bases between. Germline-derived CDR1 and CDR2 are SGDLS and YYNGEE. The length of the CDR3 is 13 residues. CDR3 nucleotide sequence: TGTGCCAGCAATCCCGGGGGCGACACTGAAGCTTTCTTT. Encoded protein: CASNPGGDTEAFF.

The CDR3 DNA is TGTGCCAGCAGCTTAGGGGGAGGGGCCAATGAGCAGTTCTTC. It yields the protein CASSLGGGANEQFF. This rearrangement joins TRBV7-2 to TRBJ2-1; 7 bases match TRBD2. The V and J ends lost 1 base and 6 bases, in that order; junction bases with no gene match: 3. Germline V gene lookup returns CDR1 SGHTA and CDR2 FQGNSA. This CDR3 comprises 14 residues.

This chain uses TRBV16 with TRBJ1-1, with TRBD1 matching over 8 bases. Germline V gene sequence: CDR1 KGHSY, CDR2 FQNENV. The CDR3 is 14 residues long. Trimming removed 4 bases from V and 3 bases from J; junction bases left unmatched: 4. CDR3: CASSPWTGYTEAFF. The CDR3 DNA reads TGTGCCAGCAGCCCCTGGACAGGGTACACTGAAGCTTTCTTT.

This clone showed up just a few times. The chain carries TRBV18 and TRBJ2-5; D not resolved. V was cut by 1 base and J by 5 bases, with 11 bases left in between. The CDR3 is 14 amino acids. Per the germline V gene, CDR1 is KGHSH and CDR2 is LQKENI. For the CDR3, the DNA is TGTGCCAGCTCACCACGTGACATTGGCGAGACCCAGTACTTC. Translation: CASSPRDIGETQYF.

This clone was counted only a few times. The chain uses TRBV27 and TRBJ2-7, with TRBD1 matching 7 bases. The CDR3 has 14 amino acids. Germline-derived CDR1 and CDR2 are MNHEY and SMNVEV (reference sequence). Losses at the gene ends were 5 bases for V and 1 base for J; bases not matched to a gene: 5. CDR3 sequence reads: CASSTGEWSYEQYF. CDR3 nucleotide sequence: TGTGCCAGCAGTACAGGGGAATGGTCCTACGAGCAGTACTTC.

This clone was seen a handful of times. The V and J genes are TRBV27 and TRBJ2-7; D is unclear. Germline CDR1 and CDR2: MNHEY and SMNVEV (reference sequence). The CDR3 has 14 residues. The ends were cut back, 2 bases at V and 2 bases at J, with 10 bases in the middle. The CDR3 nucleotides read TGTGCCAGCAGTTTAAGAGGCGGACCCTACGAGCAGTACTTC. Translating it yields CASSLRGGPYEQYF.

The rearrangement uses TRBV29-1 and TRBJ2-3; no clear D. The V and J ends lost 4 bases and 4 bases respectively, with 9 bases between them. The CDR3 contains 12 residues. CDR1 is SQVTM and CDR2 is ANQGSEA in the germline V gene. Here the CDR3 reads CSVAKTPDTQYF. The CDR3 nucleotides are TGCAGCGTTGCCAAGACCCCAGATACGCAGTATTTT.

This clone was detected only a few times. The CDR3, as DNA: TGTGCCAGTAGTCCCCGGACAGGGCGAGGGACTGAAGCTTTCTTT. Translation gives CASSPRTGRGTEAFF. The chain has TRBV19 and TRBJ1-1; 8 nucleotides agree with TRBD1. CDR1 and CDR2 (germline): LNHDA, SQIVND (reference sequence). The V segment lost 5 bases and the J segment 5 bases; nucleotides outside the gene matches: 10. CDR3 length: 15 residues.

This chain links TRBV4-1 with TRBJ2-7; 7 bases align to TRBD1. Germline lookup yields CDR1 MGHRA and CDR2 YSYEKL. The CDR3 loop spans 13 amino acids. V dropped 4 bases and J dropped 3; count of bases not matched to a gene: 3. The CDR3 protein is CASSRDSIYEQYF. CDR3 nucleotides: TGCGCCAGCAGCCGGGACAGTATCTACGAGCAGTACTTC.